The clone carrying this TCR beta chain was found a few times. Germline V gene sequence: CDR1 MRHNA, CDR2 SNTAGT. The CDR3 extends over 20 amino acids. Trimming left V 3 bases short and J 2 bases short, with 23 bases between. This entry is derived from a study of human T cells and chemical hapten exposure. One entry per CDR3 protein, called by TCRdb with MiXCR from the RACE reads. The table shows 150,000 to 200,000 distinct CDR3 sequences, with roughly 30% occurring only once. Documented time point: pre-sensitization, week 0. Indicated treatment: therapeutic diphenylcyclopropenone sensitization with weekly scalp DPC.

This clonotype originated in a woman between 25 and 40 years old with alopecia areata. Some clones in this sample may be carry-over from other donors' samples. Sequencing was performed on whole blood, taken in connection with sensitization to the hapten diphenylcyclopropenone (DPC). J is TRBJ2-6 and V is TRBV6-4; D is perhaps TRBD1 or TRBD2 (5 bases each). The CDR3 nucleotides read TGTGCCAGCAGTGAGAGGGAGTTTGGGACGGTTGGGGCTGGGGCCAACGTCCTGACTTTC. It is translated as CASSEREFGTVGAGANVLTF.